These 18 T cell receptor beta chains originate from one sample sequenced in a study of T cells in Graves' hyperthyroidism and ophthalmopathy. Regions amplified from RNA transcripts were the TCR beta CDR3 regions. Initially, a first-round RT-PCR of the TCR CDR3 employed the HTBI primer set. TCRdb ran MiXCR on the multiplex PCR reads and lists one entry per CDR3 protein. The profile shows a few hundred thousand distinct CDR3 sequences, about 13% of them singletons. Sequencing used blood. These receptors all stem from a woman between 18 and 30 years old with Graves' hyperthyroidism.

This clonotype came up many times. CDR3 bases: TGTGCCAGCACCTACCGGGACAGACAATACAATGAGCAGTTCTTC. Amino acids: CASTYRDRQYNEQFF. The V gene is TRBV28, the J gene TRBJ2-1, with 7 nucleotides matching TRBD1. V trimming: 7 bases; J trimming: 4 bases; junction bases outside the gene matches: 10. The CDR3 length is 15 residues. Germline CDR1 MDHEN, CDR2 SYDVKM.

This clonotype has a count of ten or more. V gene TRBV6-1 combines with J gene TRBJ2-1; D is tentatively TRBD1 or TRBD2 (5 bases each). The CDR3 runs to 16 residues. Looked up from germline, CDR1 is MNHNS and CDR2 is SASEGT. Trimming took off 6 bases at V and 3 bases at J, with 18 bases between the two ends. CDR3 amino acids: CASSKMPGTNYNEQFF. CDR3 DNA: TGTGCCAGCAGCAAAATGCCCGGGACGAACTACAATGAGCAGTTCTTC.

As to this clonotype: It may be a read error: a sequence one base away is much more abundant. The CDR3 protein is CASNPRGIQEAQYF. As DNA, the CDR3 is TGTGCCAGCAACCCCAGGGGAATCCAAGAGGCCCAGTACTTC. This chain links TRBV6-1 with TRBJ2-5, with D tentatively TRBD1 (6 bases). This CDR3 region has 14 residues. From germline, CDR1 is MNHNS and CDR2 SASEGT.

This clonotype was detected ten times or more. The genes are TRBV25-1 and TRBJ2-5; tentatively, D is TRBD1 or TRBD2 (5 bases each). Between the trimmed V and J ends, which lost 2 bases and 5 bases, there was a span of 15 bases. The germline CDR1 and CDR2 sequences are MGHDK and SYGVNS. The CDR3 runs to 15 residues. The CDR3 reads CASSEVGTWGETQYF. The DNA for the CDR3 is TGTGCCAGCAGTGAAGTTGGCACTTGGGGGGAGACCCAGTACTTC.

This clonotype was seen more than once but under ten times. The rearrangement links TRBV6-1 to TRBJ1-5; TRBD1 matches at 9 bases. Looked up from germline, CDR1 is MNHNS and CDR2 is SASEGT. V trimming: 6 bases; J trimming: 10 bases; junction bases outside the gene matches: 16. This CDR3 region has 16 residues. CDR3 residues: CASSRRGTGLFEPQHF. The CDR3 DNA sequence: TGTGCCAGCAGCCGCCGTGGGACAGGGTTATTTGAACCCCAGCATTTT.

This clonotype was counted many times. The chain has TRBV11-2 and TRBJ2-7; D possibly corresponds to TRBD2 (6 bases). CDR3 length: 17 residues. Trimming cost V 5 bases and J 6 bases, with 26 bases left between them. Germline V gives CDR1 SGHAT, CDR2 FQNNGV. Here the CDR3 DNA reads TGTGCCAGCAGCCCCGTTCGAGCGGGCAGTGGGTACGCCGAGCAGTACTTC. Its protein product is CASSPVRAGSGYAEQYF.

This clonotype was picked up many times. The genes are TRBV2 and TRBJ1-4, with D tentatively TRBD1 (6 bases). CDR1 and CDR2 (germline): SNHLY, FYNNEI. V dropped 7 bases and J dropped 6 bases, with 18 bases sitting between them. The CDR3 covers 15 residues. The CDR3 loop reads CASIYLHRVDEKLFF. CDR3 in DNA: TGTGCCAGCATTTATCTCCACAGGGTGGATGAAAAACTGTTTTTT.

The chain uses TRBV19 and TRBJ1-1; 8 bases are a match to TRBD1. V lost 1 base to trimming and J lost 1 base; unmatched junction nucleotides: 11. CDR1 LNHDA and CDR2 SQIVND come from the germline V gene (reference sequence). The CDR3 totals 18 residues. Written as DNA, the CDR3 is TGTGCCAGTAGTATAGTTGCCCCTCGGACAGGGCAGAACACTGAAGCTTTCTTT. Protein sequence: CASSIVAPRTGQNTEAFF. Together with reference TRBV19 and TRBJ1-1, the CDR3 gives the full variable domain: DGGITQSPKYLFRKEGQNVTLSCEQNLNHDAMYWYRQDPGQGLRLIYYSQIVNDFQKGDIAEGYSVSREKKESFPLTVTSAQKNPTAFYLCASSIVAPRTGQNTEAFFGQGTRLTVV.

Many counts were recorded for this clonotype. V is TRBV20-1 and J is TRBJ2-1; D ambiguous. This CDR3 region has 14 residues. Trimming took off 0 bases at V and 6 bases at J, with 12 bases between the two ends. Germline CDR1 and CDR2: DFQATT and SNEGSKA (reference sequence). The CDR3 DNA follows: TGCAGTGCTAGAGATGGCAACATTGGCAATGAGCAGTTCTTC. Translating it yields CSARDGNIGNEQFF.

The chain joins TRBV14 to TRBJ2-5; 13 nucleotides align to TRBD2. This CDR3 region has 17 residues. The V gene's germline CDR1 is SGHDN and CDR2 FVKESK. V lost 0 bases and J lost 3; bases outside the gene matches: 4. The CDR3 spells CASSQETGLAGKETQYF. CDR3 bases: TGTGCCAGCAGCCAAGAGACGGGACTAGCGGGAAAAGAGACCCAGTACTTC.

In its sample, this clonotype was seen many times. The chain carries TRBV28 and TRBJ2-1; the match to TRBD2 covers 7 bases. CDR1 is MDHEN, CDR2 SYDVKM, per germline. This CDR3 contains 14 residues. The V and J ends lost 8 bases and 0 bases, in that order; junction bases with no gene match: 4. CDR3: CASVSGLSYNEQFF. CDR3 nucleotide sequence: TGTGCCAGCGTTAGCGGGCTCTCCTACAATGAGCAGTTCTTC.

This clonotype was seen at least ten times. The chain joins TRBV6-1 to TRBJ2-7; D is possibly TRBD1 (6 bases). The germline gives CDR1 MNHNS, CDR2 SASEGT. CDR3 length equals 15 residues. Deletions cut 8 bases from V and 2 bases from J, with 19 bases between. DNA for the CDR3: TGTGCCAGCTGGGACCCGGGACACCTCGCCTACGAGCAGTACTTC. Translation: CASWDPGHLAYEQYF.

In this sample, this clonotype turned up a few times. The V gene is TRBV7-2, the J gene TRBJ2-5; 9 bases are a match to TRBD2. The length of the CDR3 is 17 residues. Germline lookup yields CDR1 SGHTA and CDR2 FQGNSA. After removal of 2 bases from V and 5 bases from J, the junction contained 12 bases not matched to a gene. The CDR3 reads CASSLRGLGREGETQYF. In DNA form, the CDR3 reads TGTGCCAGCAGCTTAAGGGGGCTGGGGCGGGAGGGGGAGACCCAGTACTTC.

At least ten counts were recorded for this clonotype. The V gene is TRBV15, the J gene TRBJ1-2; D uncertain. V gave up 0 bases and J gave up 8 bases, with 19 bases separating them. The CDR3 length is 16 residues. The germline V gene has CDR1 LNHNV and CDR2 YYDKDF (reference sequence). CDR3 nucleotide sequence: TGTGCCACCAGCAGAGATCGCGGGTTTGGGGTCCGCGGCTACACCTTC. It is translated as CATSRDRGFGVRGYTF.

This clonotype turned up a few times. J is TRBJ2-1 and V is TRBV30; the D gene is possibly TRBD1 (6 bases). This CDR3 region has 15 residues. Germline CDR1 reads GTSNPN; CDR2 reads SVGIG (reference sequence). The germline V and J ends were trimmed by 4 bases and 0 bases, with 13 bases remaining between them. CDR3 sequence: CAWTDRSSSYNEQFF. The DNA of the CDR3 is TGTGCCTGGACCGACAGGTCCAGCTCCTACAATGAGCAGTTCTTC. The full variable domain, its missing parts supplied by reference TRBV30 and TRBJ2-1, is SQTIHQWPATLVQPVGSPLSLECTVEGTSNPNLYWYRQAAGRGLQLLFYSVGIGQISSEVPQNLSASRPQDRQFILSSKKLLLSDSGFYLCAWTDRSSSYNEQFFGPGTRLTVL.

At least ten counts were recorded for this clonotype. The V call is TRBV20-1, the J call TRBJ2-7; D perhaps matches TRBD1 (6 bases). The CDR3 loop spans 14 amino acids. Germline CDR1 and CDR2: DFQATT and SNEGSKA (reference sequence). Trimming stripped 6 bases from V and 6 bases from J, with 21 bases between. The CDR3 reads CSALSRGRGLEQYF. The CDR3 bases are TGCAGTGCCCTCTCACGCGGCAGGGGCCTCGAGCAGTACTTC.

A remark on this clonotype: This clone may be a read error of a much larger clone one base away. The chain combines TRBV12-3 or TRBV12-4 with TRBJ2-1, with TRBD2 matching over 7 bases. Judging by the DNA end, TRBJ2-7 fits better; the J call may be wrong. The CDR3 has 15 residues. This CDR3 reads CASSFPGGSYNEQYF. The DNA for the CDR3 is TGTGCCAGCAGTTTCCCGGGAGGCTCCTACAATGAGCAGTACTTC.

This clonotype has at least ten counts. CDR3 sequence reads: CASSLLAGTSTDTQYF. DNA of the CDR3: TGTGCCAGCAGTTTGCTAGCGGGAACCAGCACAGATACGCAGTATTTT. The rearrangement links TRBV27 to TRBJ2-3; 9 bases are a match to TRBD2. This CDR3 comprises 16 residues. V shed 3 bases, J shed 0 bases, and the junction held 4 bases outside the gene matches. Germline lookup yields CDR1 MNHEY and CDR2 SMNVEV (reference sequence).